This is a list of T cell receptor beta chains from one sample in a study of cytomegalovirus exposure and HLA in healthy donors. Method: immunoSEQ multiplex PCR; TCRdb's copy keeps in-frame clones and lacks some. The repertoire holds 60,000 to 85,000 clones, with roughly 79% as singletons. Sequencing was performed on PBMCs. These receptor sequences come from a man between 40 and 49 years old in good health and CMV-seronegative. Both conserved end residues are trimmed from each CDR3. Fields, in order: CDR3 protein, V gene, J gene.

CDR3 protein: ASSLARRATNEKLF
V gene: TRBV5-1
J gene: TRBJ1-4

CDR3 protein: ASRIQGLSGKLF
V gene: TRBV2
J gene: TRBJ1-4

CDR3 protein: ASSYNSQI
V gene: TRBV28
J gene: TRBJ1-2

CDR3 protein: ARSLAAVKYGYT
V gene: TRBV5-3
J gene: TRBJ1-2

CDR3 protein: ASSVGGIGDTQY
V gene: TRBV9
J gene: TRBJ2-3

CDR3 protein: ASKARTGQNNYGYT
V gene: TRBV19
J gene: TRBJ1-2

CDR3 protein: ASSAHVADGIDEQF
V gene: TRBV6-4
J gene: TRBJ2-1

CDR3 protein: ASSLGSVAGVEQY
V gene: TRBV7-8
J gene: TRBJ2-7

CDR3 protein: ASSTTTRTTDTQY
V gene: TRBV19
J gene: TRBJ2-3

CDR3 protein: ASSENPSGASYNEQF
V gene: TRBV5-1
J gene: TRBJ2-1

CDR3 protein: ASRSALGNTIY
V gene: TRBV2
J gene: TRBJ1-3

CDR3 protein: ASSGDFYEQY
V gene: TRBV2
J gene: TRBJ2-7

CDR3 protein: ASSQVGAGNTEAF
V gene: TRBV4-1
J gene: TRBJ1-1

CDR3 protein: ASSLRLTGVQETQY
V gene: TRBV7-8
J gene: TRBJ2-5

CDR3 protein: ASSEVGGYTIY
V gene: TRBV6-1
J gene: TRBJ1-3

CDR3 protein: ASSLDPLERSRNTIY
V gene: TRBV5-5
J gene: TRBJ1-3

CDR3 protein: ATSRGQGAYNEQF
V gene: TRBV15
J gene: TRBJ2-1

CDR3 protein: ASSRSDNLSGYT
V gene: TRBV18
J gene: TRBJ1-2

CDR3 protein: AIRGEGSYEQY
V gene: TRBV10-3
J gene: TRBJ2-7

CDR3 protein: ASSELRGGGIHSPLH
V gene: TRBV25-1
J gene: TRBJ1-6

CDR3 protein: ASSLARGRETQY
V gene: TRBV7-6
J gene: TRBJ2-5

CDR3 protein: ASAPGTGRDTQY
V gene: TRBV6-1
J gene: TRBJ2-3

CDR3 protein: ASSSPLAANEQF
V gene: TRBV6-5
J gene: TRBJ2-1

CDR3 protein: ASSPQNNEQF
V gene: TRBV4-2
J gene: TRBJ2-1

CDR3 protein: ASSSLPGQGVQETQY
V gene: TRBV18
J gene: TRBJ2-5

CDR3 protein: AIKTGGDEQF
V gene: TRBV10-3
J gene: TRBJ2-1

CDR3 protein: ASSQAGTQETQY
V gene: TRBV4-2
J gene: TRBJ2-5

CDR3 protein: ASSLSSGSNADTQY
V gene: TRBV18
J gene: TRBJ2-3

CDR3 protein: ASGRGQQETQY
V gene: TRBV12-5
J gene: TRBJ2-5

CDR3 protein: ASTGTGNYEQY
V gene: TRBV6-5
J gene: TRBJ2-7

CDR3 protein: ASSASRSSYNEQF
V gene: TRBV14
J gene: TRBJ2-1

CDR3 protein: ASGQGAHYGYT
V gene: TRBV2
J gene: TRBJ1-2

CDR3 protein: ASSRTGQGNQPQH
V gene: TRBV5-6
J gene: TRBJ1-5

CDR3 protein: ASSYSFQGAREKLF
V gene: TRBV6-5
J gene: TRBJ1-4

CDR3 protein: ASRVPGRGYT
V gene: TRBV25-1
J gene: TRBJ1-2

CDR3 protein: ASRGGDARGYEQY
V gene: TRBV6-1
J gene: TRBJ2-7

CDR3 protein: AWAETGANTGELF
V gene: TRBV30
J gene: TRBJ2-2

CDR3 protein: ASSLVRTSDRYGYT
V gene: TRBV5-5
J gene: TRBJ1-2

CDR3 protein: ASSRYDRAGNTIY
V gene: TRBV11-2
J gene: TRBJ1-3

CDR3 protein: ASSLRGGAGAKNSQY
V gene: TRBV11-2
J gene: TRBJ2-4

CDR3 protein: SGRTGRYEQY
V gene: TRBV29-1
J gene: TRBJ2-7

CDR3 protein: ASSTGQENQPQH
V gene: TRBV6-1
J gene: TRBJ1-5

CDR3 protein: SSSLGQPNEQF
V gene: TRBV7-9
J gene: TRBJ2-1

CDR3 protein: ASSISTENSNQPQH
V gene: TRBV19
J gene: TRBJ1-5

CDR3 protein: ASSRVNTEAF
V gene: TRBV6-1
J gene: TRBJ1-1

CDR3 protein: ASSLEQTTYEQY
V gene: TRBV5-1
J gene: TRBJ2-7

CDR3 protein: ASSLTQGARGYT
V gene: TRBV7-9
J gene: TRBJ1-2

CDR3 protein: ASSRQTGMNTEAF
V gene: TRBV7-8
J gene: TRBJ1-1

CDR3 protein: ATSRRLAGNYEQY
V gene: TRBV15
J gene: TRBJ2-7

CDR3 protein: ASSVGTAYEQY
V gene: TRBV5-1
J gene: TRBJ2-7

CDR3 protein: ASSLTGTGVSGANVLT
V gene: TRBV7-3
J gene: TRBJ2-6